This TCR beta chain appears in the sequencing data of a study of shared clonotypes between healthy human individuals. CDR1 MDHEN and CDR2 SYDVKM come from the germline V gene. The CDR3 runs to 12 residues. V was clipped by 2 bases and J by 6 bases, with 5 bases between them. Sequencing used immunoSEQ multiplex PCR; TCRdb keeps in-frame clones, though not all of them. The sample has over a million clones, roughly 96% seen once. The receptor's source is a man aged 25-40 years in good health. Input material: naive CD4+ T cells sorted from blood. Subset defined: CD45RA+ positively selected. The chain recombines TRBV28 with TRBJ1-5; D gene ambiguous. The CDR3 nucleotides read TGTGCCAGCAGTTTAACCCTTCAGCCCCAGCATTTT. Translating gives CASSLTLQPQHF.